This T cell receptor beta chain was recovered during a study of T cell responses to AZD1222 COVID-19 vaccine. V lost 6 bases and J 0 bases, leaving 9 bases between the germline ends. The CDR3 runs 14 residues. Germline loops: CDR1 MDHEN, CDR2 SYDVKM. The protocol was immunoSEQ multiplex PCR, while the TCRdb copy is restricted to in-frame clones and leaves out a portion. The sample yields over 150,000 clones, around 90% seen once. The chain joins TRBV28 to TRBJ1-3; D unresolved. The receptor was isolated from an adult in good health. Sample: peripheral blood, taken on day 0 of AZD1222 vaccination. CDR3 coding DNA: TGTGCCAGCAGCTATCCTACCTCTGGAAACACCATATATTTT. This codes for CASSYPTSGNTIYF.